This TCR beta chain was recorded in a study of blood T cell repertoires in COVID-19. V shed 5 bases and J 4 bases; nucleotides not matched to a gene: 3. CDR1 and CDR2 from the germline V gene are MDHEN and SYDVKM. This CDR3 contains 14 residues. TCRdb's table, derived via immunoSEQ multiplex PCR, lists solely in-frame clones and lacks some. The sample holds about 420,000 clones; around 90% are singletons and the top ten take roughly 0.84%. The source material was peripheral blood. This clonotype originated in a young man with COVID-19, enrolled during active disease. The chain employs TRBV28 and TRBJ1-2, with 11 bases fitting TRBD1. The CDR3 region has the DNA TGTGCCAGCAGTCCCGGGACAGGGGGCTATGGCTACACCTTC. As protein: CASSPGTGGYGYTF.